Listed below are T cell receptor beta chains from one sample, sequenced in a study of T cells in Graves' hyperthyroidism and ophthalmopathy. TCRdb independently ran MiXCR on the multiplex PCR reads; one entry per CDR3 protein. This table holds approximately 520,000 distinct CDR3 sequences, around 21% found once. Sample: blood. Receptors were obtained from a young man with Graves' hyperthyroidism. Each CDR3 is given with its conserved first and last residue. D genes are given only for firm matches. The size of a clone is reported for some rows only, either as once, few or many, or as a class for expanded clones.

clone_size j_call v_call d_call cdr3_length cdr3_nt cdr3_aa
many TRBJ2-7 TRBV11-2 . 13 TGTGCCAGCAGCATAGTACAGTACTACGAGCAGTACTTC CASSIVQYYEQYF
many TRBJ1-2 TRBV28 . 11 TGTGCCAGCAGTACAACGTATGGCTACACCTTC CASSTTYGYTF
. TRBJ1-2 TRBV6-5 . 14 TGTGCCAGCAGTTACTCGTACGAGCTCTATGGCTACACCTTC CASSYSYELYGYTF
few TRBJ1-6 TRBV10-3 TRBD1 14 TGTGCCATCAGTCCGGACAGGGGTAATTCACCCCTCCACTTT CAISPDRGNSPLHF
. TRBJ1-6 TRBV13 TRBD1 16 TGTGCCAGCAGCCCAGGACAGGGTAATTATAATTCACCCCTCCACTTT CASSPGQGNYNSPLHF
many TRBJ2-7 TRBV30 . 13 TGTGCCTGGAGTATCCGGGGGCCCTACGAGCAGTACTTC CAWSIRGPYEQYF
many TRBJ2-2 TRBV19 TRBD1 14 TGTGCCAGTCTGGACAGGGGAGGCACCGGGGAGCTGTTTTTT CASLDRGGTGELFF
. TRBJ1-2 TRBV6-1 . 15 TGTGCCAGCAGTATAACAGGAAAGGGAGACTATGGCTACACCTTC CASSITGKGDYGYTF
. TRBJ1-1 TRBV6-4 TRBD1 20 TGTGCCAGCAGTGACCCAGTTCTCTCTGCCTTACAGGGGGCCAACACTGAAGCTTTCTTT CASSDPVLSALQGANTEAFF
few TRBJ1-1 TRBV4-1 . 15 TGCGCCAGCAGCCAAGAAACAGGGTGGAACACTGAAGCTTTCTTT CASSQETGWNTEAFF
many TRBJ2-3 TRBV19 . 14 TGTGCCAGTAGTATCGGCGCTAGCACAGATACGCAGTATTTT CASSIGASTDTQYF
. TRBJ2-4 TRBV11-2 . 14 TGTGCCAGCAGCTTATCCACAGGGATGAACATTCAGTACTTC CASSLSTGMNIQYF
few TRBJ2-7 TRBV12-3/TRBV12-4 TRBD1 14 TGTGCCAGCAGTACCGGGACAGGTCGCTACGAGCAGTACTTC CASSTGTGRYEQYF
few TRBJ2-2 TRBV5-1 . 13 TGCGCCAGCAGCCAGGGTGATAGCAGGGAGCTGTTTTTT CASSQGDSRELFF
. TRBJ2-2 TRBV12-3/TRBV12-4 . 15 TGTGCCAGCAGTCCCCGTAGGGGTGACGCCGGGGAGCTGTTTTTT CASSPRRGDAGELFF
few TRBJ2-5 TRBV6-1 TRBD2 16 TGTGCCAGCAGGCGTGGACTAGCGGGGGGCCAAGAGACCCAGTACTTC CASRRGLAGGQETQYF
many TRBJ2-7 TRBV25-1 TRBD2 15 TGTGCCAGCACTAGCTTGAGAGCGGGGGCCTACGAGCAGTACTTC CASTSLRAGAYEQYF
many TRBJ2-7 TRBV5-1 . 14 TGCGCCAGCAGCCCAGACAGATCTGAAGGCGAGCAGTACTTC CASSPDRSEGEQYF
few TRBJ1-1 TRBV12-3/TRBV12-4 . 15 TGTGCCAGCAGTATTACGGGGGGGGCCACGTCCGAAGCTTTCTTT CASSITGGATSEAFF
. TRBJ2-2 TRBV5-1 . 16 TGCGCCAGCAACCCAGACACGTTATTAGGCACCGGGGAGCTGTTTTTT CASNPDTLLGTGELFF
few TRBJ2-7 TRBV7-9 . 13 TGTGCCAGCAGCTTAGTATTGGGAGGCGAGCAGTACTTC CASSLVLGGEQYF
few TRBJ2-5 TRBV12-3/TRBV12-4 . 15 TGTGCCAGCAGTTTAGCCCCTAAACTTCAAGAGACCCAGTACTTC CASSLAPKLQETQYF
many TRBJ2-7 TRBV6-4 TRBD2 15 TGTGCCAGCAGTGCCTCGGGGAGGGGACGGTACGAGCAGTACTTC CASSASGRGRYEQYF
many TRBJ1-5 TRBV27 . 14 TGTGCCAGCAGTCCTTTGGACAGCAATCAGCCCCAGCATTTT CASSPLDSNQPQHF
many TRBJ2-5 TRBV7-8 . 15 TGTGCCAGCAGCTCCCTTTGGGACTTACAAGAGACCCAGTACTTC CASSSLWDLQETQYF
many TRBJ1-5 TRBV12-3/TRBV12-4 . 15 TGTGCCAGCAGTCCGACTCAGGGCCCCCATCAGCCCCAGCATTTT CASSPTQGPHQPQHF
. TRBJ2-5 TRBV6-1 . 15 TGTGCCAGCAGACCTGGGGAGGGGGTGGCAGAGACCCAGTACTTC CASRPGEGVAETQYF
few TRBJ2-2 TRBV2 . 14 TGTGCCAGCAGTGAAGCTAGGGGTGTCGGGGAGCTGTTTTTT CASSEARGVGELFF
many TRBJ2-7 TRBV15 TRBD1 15 TGTGCCACCAGCAGCCTCGGGGACAGCTCCTACGAGCAGTACTTC CATSSLGDSSYEQYF
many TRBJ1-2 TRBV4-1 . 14 TGCGCCAGCAGCCAAGAGACCAGACAGGAAGGCTACACCTTC CASSQETRQEGYTF
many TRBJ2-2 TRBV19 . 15 TGTGCCAGTAGTATAAATGAGGTAGTCACCGGGGAGCTGTTTTTT CASSINEVVTGELFF
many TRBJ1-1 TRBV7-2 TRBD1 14 TGTGCCAGCAGCCCCCACAGGGGGCAGGCTGAAGCTTTCTTT CASSPHRGQAEAFF
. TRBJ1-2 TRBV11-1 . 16 TGTGCCAGCAGCTTAGCGGGGCAGGGAGATGACTATGGCTACACCTTC CASSLAGQGDDYGYTF
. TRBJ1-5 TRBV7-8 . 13 TGTGCCGCCGCGGACGGGAGCGATCAGCCCCAGCATTTT CAAADGSDQPQHF
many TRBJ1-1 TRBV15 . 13 TGTGCCACCAGCAGAGAAGCTAACACTGAAGCTTTCTTT CATSREANTEAFF
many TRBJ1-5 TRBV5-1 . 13 TGCGCCAGCAGCTTGGGGGTGGAGCAGCCCCAGCATTTT CASSLGVEQPQHF
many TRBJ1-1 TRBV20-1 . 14 TGCAGTGCTAGAGGAACAGGGATGGGCACTGAGGCTTTCTTT CSARGTGMGTEAFF
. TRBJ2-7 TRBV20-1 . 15 TGCAGTGCTAACCCGGGGGACCTCTCATACTACGAGCAGTACTTC CSANPGDLSYYEQYF
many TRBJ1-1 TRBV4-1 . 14 TGCGCCAGCAGCGGAGAACAGGGATCGGCTGAAGCTTTCTTT CASSGEQGSAEAFF
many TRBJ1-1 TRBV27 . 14 TGTGCCAGCAGTCCGGGGGACACATACACTGAAGCTTTCTTT CASSPGDTYTEAFF
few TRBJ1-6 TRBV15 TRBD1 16 TGTGCCACCAGCAGAGTCCCGGGGACAGGGCCTTCACCCCTCCACTTT CATSRVPGTGPSPLHF